A single sample gave rise to the 23 T cell receptor beta chains below, sequenced in a study of T cell responses to AZD1222 COVID-19 vaccine. Clones were read by immunoSEQ multiplex PCR, and TCRdb kept only the in-frame ones, dropping some. Altogether 160,000 or so clones are present, about 90% being singletons, with the ten largest covering roughly 9.7%. The sample consisted of peripheral blood, taken 28 days after the second AZD1222 dose. The receptors were gathered from an adult who received the AZD1222 COVID-19 vaccine.

The V gene is TRBV12-3 or TRBV12-4, the J gene TRBJ1-3, with D uncertain. V lost 6 bases to trimming and J lost 0 bases, with 6 bases between them. The CDR3 contains 13 residues. Written as DNA, the CDR3 is TGTGCCAGCAGCCTAATCTCTGGAAACACCATATATTTT. Translated, it gives CASSLISGNTIYF.

The rearrangement uses TRBV4-3 and TRBJ1-2; no clear D gene. The germline V gene has CDR1 LGHNA and CDR2 YSLEER. The V and J ends lost 0 bases and 3 bases respectively, with 8 bases between them. This CDR3 has 14 amino acids. The CDR3 sequence: CASSQESDYYGYTF. Written as DNA, the CDR3 is TGCGCCAGCAGCCAAGAAAGCGACTACTATGGCTACACCTTC.

CDR3 in amino acids: CASKASGVPTNEKLFF. The DNA for the CDR3 is TGTGCCAGCAAGGCTAGTGGGGTACCAACTAATGAAAAACTGTTTTTT. The J gene is TRBJ1-4, the V gene TRBV28, with D unresolved. Trimming pared 7 bases from V and 0 bases from J, leaving 15 bases between. Germline loops: CDR1 MDHEN, CDR2 SYDVKM. The CDR3 length is 16 residues.

The rearrangement joins TRBV9 to TRBJ1-1, with D possibly being TRBD1 (5 bases). Germline V gene sequence: CDR1 SGDLS, CDR2 YYNGEE. This CDR3 contains 13 residues. Trimming removed 2 bases from V and 9 bases from J, with 14 bases in between. This CDR3 reads CASSVRDSTQAFF. In DNA form, the CDR3 reads TGTGCCAGCAGCGTTCGAGACAGTACCCAAGCTTTCTTT. The full variable domain, completed using reference TRBV9 and TRBJ1-1, is DSGVTQTPKHLITATGQRVTLRCSPRSGDLSVYWYQQSLDQGLQFLIQYYNGEERAKGNILERFSAQQFPDLHSELNLSSLELGDSALYFCASSVRDSTQAFFGQGTRLTVV.

The rearrangement uses TRBV9 and TRBJ2-7, with unresolved D. Trimming removed 0 bases from V and 6 bases from J, with 13 bases in between. This CDR3 contains 14 residues. Germline V gives CDR1 SGDLS, CDR2 YYNGEE. CDR3 in DNA: TGTGCCAGCAGCGTAGCTCAGGAGAAAGCCGAGCAGTACTTC. It encodes CASSVAQEKAEQYF.

The V and J genes are TRBV6-2 or TRBV6-3 and TRBJ2-3, with 8 nucleotides matching TRBD2. CDR1 and CDR2 from the germline V gene are MNHEY and SVGEGT. V lost 5 bases to trimming and J lost 0 bases; unmatched junction nucleotides: 10. The CDR3 is 17 residues long. The CDR3 bases are TGTGCCAGCAGTAAACGACTAGCGACCAGTAGCACAGATACGCAGTATTTT. This translates into CASSKRLATSSTDTQYF.

The chain employs TRBV3-1 (or the pseudogene TRBV3-2) and TRBJ2-2, with 8 nucleotides matching TRBD1. The CDR3 sequence is 15 residues long. The germline gives CDR1 LGHDT, CDR2 YNNKEL (reference sequence). V shed 5 bases and J 6 bases; nucleotides not matched to a gene: 8. The CDR3 coding sequence is TGTGCCAGCAGCTCAGGACAGGGTGGGTCCGGGGAGCTGTTTTTT. The encoded protein is CASSSGQGGSGELFF.

The rearrangement joins TRBV23-1 to TRBJ1-5, with D perhaps matching TRBD1 (5 bases). TRBV23-1 is treated as an ORF (open reading frame) with a function not yet certain. CDR3 length: 17 residues. V lost 0 bases, J lost 4 bases, and 16 bases lay in between. The CDR3 DNA is TGCGCCAGCAGTCAATCGACCGAGCTTCCAGGGAATCAGCCCCAGCATTTT. This sequence encodes CASSQSTELPGNQPQHF.

The CDR3 sequence: CASSIVPSNQPQHF. CDR3 sequence (DNA): TGTGCCAGTAGTATCGTGCCTAGCAATCAGCCCCAGCATTTT. The rearrangement links TRBV19 to TRBJ1-5; no definite D call. In germline, CDR1 is LNHDA, CDR2 SQIVND (reference sequence). Trimming cost V 3 bases and J 0 bases, with 6 bases left between them. The CDR3 runs to 14 residues.

The chain carries TRBV27 and TRBJ2-1; either TRBD1 or TRBD2 may fit D (5 bases each). The V gene's germline CDR1 is MNHEY and CDR2 SMNVEV (reference sequence). The CDR3 spans 14 residues. V lost 5 bases and J 7 bases, leaving 15 bases between the germline ends. CDR3 sequence reads: CASSRGASENEQFF. The CDR3 DNA is TGTGCCAGCAGTAGGGGAGCCAGCGAAAATGAGCAGTTCTTC.

Worth noting for this clone: The sample holds other DNA sequences that translate to the same CDR3. The rearrangement links TRBV3-1 (or the pseudogene TRBV3-2) to TRBJ1-3; no clear D. Germline CDR1 LGHDT, CDR2 YNNKEL (reference sequence). The CDR3 is made up of 11 amino acids. V was clipped by 3 bases and J by 5 bases, with 2 bases between them. CDR3 sequence reads: CASSHRNTIYF. CDR3 nucleotides: TGTGCCAGCAGCCACCGAAACACCATATATTTT.

This chain uses TRBV28 with TRBJ2-1; 10 positions match TRBD2. There are 13 residues in the CDR3. Trimming took 4 bases from V and 6 from J; bases not matched to a gene: 0. Germline V gives CDR1 MDHEN, CDR2 SYDVKM. DNA for the CDR3: TGTGCCAGCAGTTGGACTAGCGGCAATGAGCAGTTCTTC. It encodes CASSWTSGNEQFF. The whole variable domain, remainder taken from reference TRBV28 and TRBJ2-1, is DVKVTQSSRYLVKRTGEKVFLECVQDMDHENMFWYRQDPGLGLRLIYFSYDVKMKEKGDIPEGYSVSREKKERFSLILESASTNQTSMYLCASSWTSGNEQFFGPGTRLTVL.

The chain couples TRBV3-1 (or the pseudogene TRBV3-2) to TRBJ1-6; 7 positions match TRBD1. The CDR3 is made up of 15 amino acids. With V trimmed by 4 bases and J by 7 bases, 7 bases remained unmatched. Germline V lookup: CDR1 LGHDT, CDR2 YNNKEL (reference sequence). The CDR3 loop reads CASSRTGDSNSPLHF. As DNA, the CDR3 is TGTGCCAGCAGCCGTACTGGGGACAGCAATTCACCCCTCCACTTT.

DNA for the CDR3: TGTGCCAGCAGCCAAGATAAGGGGTGGGAATCCTACAATGAGCAGTTCTTC. Protein product: CASSQDKGWESYNEQFF. The V call is TRBV4-2, the J call TRBJ2-1, with D perhaps matching TRBD1 (5 bases). Looked up from germline, CDR1 is LGHNA and CDR2 is YNFKEQ. The CDR3 contains 17 residues. Trimming took 0 bases from V and 1 from J, leaving 13 bases between them.

This chain uses TRBV6-6 with TRBJ1-6; D gene ambiguous. V shed 11 bases and J shed 10 bases, with 21 bases lying between them. This CDR3 contains 14 residues. Looked up from germline, CDR1 is MNHNY and CDR2 is SVGAGI (reference sequence). CDR3 nucleotides: TGTGCCGCTGATCAGAGGAGGGCAGGCTCACCCCTCCACTTT. This sequence encodes CAADQRRAGSPLHF.

V is TRBV6-5 and J is TRBJ2-4; 10 bases match TRBD1. Germline CDR1 MNHEY, CDR2 SVGAGI. The CDR3 runs 14 residues. The J segment lost 13 bases and the V segment lost 6 bases, leaving 12 bases of the junction unmatched. The DNA of the CDR3 is TGTGCCAGCAGCGCCAACACGGGACAGGGGTCCCAGTACTTC. It translates to CASSANTGQGSQYF.

The V gene is TRBV6-1, the J gene TRBJ1-2; 7 positions agree with TRBD1. The germline V gene has CDR1 MNHNS and CDR2 SASEGT. The V and J ends lost 3 bases and 7 bases, in that order; junction bases with no gene match: 8. The CDR3 runs 14 residues. In nucleotides, the CDR3 is TGTGCCAGCAGTGATGGGCAGGGGGATCGTGGCTACACCTTC. Protein: CASSDGQGDRGYTF.

This chain links TRBV11-3 with TRBJ2-3; D possibly uses TRBD1 or TRBD2 (5 bases each). Germline V gene data show CDR1 as SGHNT and CDR2 as YENEEA. Deletions cut 4 bases from V and 3 bases from J, with 14 bases between. This CDR3 region has 15 residues. The DNA for the CDR3 is TGTGCCAGCAGCTCACCCGGGGCCCATACAGATACGCAGTATTTT. Protein product: CASSSPGAHTDTQYF.

The V and J genes are TRBV20-1 and TRBJ1-3, with D possibly TRBD1 on 5 matching bases. CDR3 length: 16 residues. Trimming took 3 bases from V and 0 from J, leaving 15 bases between them. Germline V lookup: CDR1 DFQATT, CDR2 SNEGSKA (reference sequence). CDR3 nucleotides: TGCAGTGCTAGTCAGGGAGGGGCCTTCTCTGGAAACACCATATATTTT. It specifies CSASQGGAFSGNTIYF.

The chain employs TRBV28 and TRBJ1-3, with 7 bases lining up with TRBD1. CDR3 length equals 14 residues. V lost 6 bases, J lost 2 bases, and 4 bases stayed unmatched. Looked up from germline, CDR1 is MDHEN and CDR2 is SYDVKM. The CDR3 coding sequence is TGTGCCAGCAGCTCGGGACAGCCTGGAAACACCATATATTTT. This translates into CASSSGQPGNTIYF.

The rearrangement joins TRBV7-9 to TRBJ2-7; D remains unclear. Germline CDR1 and CDR2: SEHNR and FQNEAQ (reference sequence). The CDR3 is 14 amino acids. V lost 5 bases and J lost 6, with 17 bases in between. The CDR3 region has the DNA TGTGCCAGCAGCCTATGGGCTAGAGCTTCCGAGCAGTACTTC. Its protein product is CASSLWARASEQYF.

This rearrangement joins TRBV19 to TRBJ1-6; D might be TRBD1 (6 bases). The germline V gene encodes CDR1 LNHDA and CDR2 SQIVND (reference sequence). V lost 7 bases and J 0 bases, leaving 13 bases between the germline ends. The CDR3 has 16 amino acids. DNA for the CDR3: TGTGCCAGTACCGACAGGATCCTCTCCTATAATTCACCCCTCCACTTT. Translated: CASTDRILSYNSPLHF.

The rearrangement joins TRBV20-1 to TRBJ2-7, with a weak D call TRBD1 (5 bases). CDR1 is DFQATT and CDR2 is SNEGSKA in the germline V gene (reference sequence). This CDR3 region has 10 residues. Written as DNA, the CDR3 is TGCAGCGGTGGCAGGGACGAGCAGTACTTC. It codes for CSGGRDEQYF.